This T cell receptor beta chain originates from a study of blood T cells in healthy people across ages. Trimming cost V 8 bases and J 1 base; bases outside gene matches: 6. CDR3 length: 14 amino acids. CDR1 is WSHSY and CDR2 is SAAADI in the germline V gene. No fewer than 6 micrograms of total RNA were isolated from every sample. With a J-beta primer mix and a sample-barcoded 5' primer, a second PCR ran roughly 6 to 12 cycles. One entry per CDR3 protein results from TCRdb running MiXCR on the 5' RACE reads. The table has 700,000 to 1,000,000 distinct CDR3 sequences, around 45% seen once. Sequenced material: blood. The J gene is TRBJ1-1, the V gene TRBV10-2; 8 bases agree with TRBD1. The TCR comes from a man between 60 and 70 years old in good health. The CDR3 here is CASFAGTGNTEAFF. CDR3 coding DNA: TGCGCCAGCTTTGCCGGGACAGGGAACACTGAAGCTTTCTTT.